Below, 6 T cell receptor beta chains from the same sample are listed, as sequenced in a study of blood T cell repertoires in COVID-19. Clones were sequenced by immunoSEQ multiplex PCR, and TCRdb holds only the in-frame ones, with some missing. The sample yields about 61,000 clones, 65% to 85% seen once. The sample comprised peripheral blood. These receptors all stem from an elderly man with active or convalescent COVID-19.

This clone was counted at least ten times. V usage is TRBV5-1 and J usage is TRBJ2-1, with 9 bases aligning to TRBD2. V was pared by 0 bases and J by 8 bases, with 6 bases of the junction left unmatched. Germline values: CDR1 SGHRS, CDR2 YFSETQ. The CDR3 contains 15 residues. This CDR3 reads CASSLGLAGWYEQFF. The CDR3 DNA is TGCGCCAGCAGCTTGGGGCTAGCGGGATGGTATGAGCAGTTCTTC.

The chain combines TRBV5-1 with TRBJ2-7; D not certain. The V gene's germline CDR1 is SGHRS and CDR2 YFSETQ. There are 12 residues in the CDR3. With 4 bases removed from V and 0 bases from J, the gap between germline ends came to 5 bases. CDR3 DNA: TGCGCCAGCAGCCAGAACTCCTACGAGCAGTACTTC. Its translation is CASSQNSYEQYF.

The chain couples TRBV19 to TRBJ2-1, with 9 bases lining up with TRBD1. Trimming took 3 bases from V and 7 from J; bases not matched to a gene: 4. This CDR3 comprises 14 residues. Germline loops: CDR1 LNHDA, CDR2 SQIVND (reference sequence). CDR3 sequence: CASSIRQGGNEQFF. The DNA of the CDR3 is TGTGCCAGTAGTATCCGACAGGGGGGAAATGAGCAGTTCTTC.

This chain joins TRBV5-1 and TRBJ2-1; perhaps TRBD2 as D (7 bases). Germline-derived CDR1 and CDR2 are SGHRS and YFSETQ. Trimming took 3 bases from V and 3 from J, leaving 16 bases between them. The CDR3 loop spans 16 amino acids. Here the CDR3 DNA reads TGCGCCAGCAGCTGGGGGGGCGGCCTTTACTACAATGAGCAGTTCTTC. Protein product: CASSWGGGLYYNEQFF.

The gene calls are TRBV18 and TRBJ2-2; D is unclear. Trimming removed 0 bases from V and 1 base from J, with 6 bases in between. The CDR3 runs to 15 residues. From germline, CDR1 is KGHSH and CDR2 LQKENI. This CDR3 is CASSPPTRNTGELFF. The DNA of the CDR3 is TGTGCCAGCTCACCACCTACAAGGAACACCGGGGAGCTGTTTTTT.

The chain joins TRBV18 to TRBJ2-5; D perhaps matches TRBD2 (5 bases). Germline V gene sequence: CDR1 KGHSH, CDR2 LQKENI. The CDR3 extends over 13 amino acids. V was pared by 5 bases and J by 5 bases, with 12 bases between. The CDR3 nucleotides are TGTGCCAGCTCAACTCGAGGGAGCGAGACCCAGTACTTC. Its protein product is CASSTRGSETQYF.